This TCR beta chain appears in the sequencing data of a study of T cell repertoires in cytomegalovirus infection. Study at large: Well-studied HLA-B-restricted CMV epitopes were used in the study alongside recently identified HLA-C-restricted ones.

About this clonotype itself: Its antigen remains unknown.

CDR1 and CDR2 (germline): SQVTM, ANQGSEA. The CDR3 is made up of 13 amino acids. Between the trimmed V and J ends, which lost 4 bases and 8 bases, there was a span of 17 bases. TCRdb passed the reads through MiXCR, listing each CDR3 protein once. The sample consists of some 900,000 distinct CDR3 sequences, about 30% of them appearing once. This chain connects TRBV29-1 to TRBJ1-2; D not certain. This clonotype was sampled from a human donor in good health (CMV status not recorded). Some clones in this sample may be carry-over from other donors' samples. This specimen was cultured CD8+ T cells from PBMCs, taken from culture after CMV antigen stimulation. Written as DNA, the CDR3 is TGCAGCGTTGTGGGGTTAGGTGTGGAGGGCTACACCTTC. It translates to CSVVGLGVEGYTF. Filled out from reference TRBV29-1 and TRBJ1-2, the complete variable domain reads SAVISQKPSRDICQRGTSLTIQCQVDSQVTMMFWYRQQPGQSLTLIATANQGSEATYESGFVIDKFPISRPNLTFSTLTVSNMSPEDSSIYLCSVVGLGVEGYTFGSGTRLTVV.